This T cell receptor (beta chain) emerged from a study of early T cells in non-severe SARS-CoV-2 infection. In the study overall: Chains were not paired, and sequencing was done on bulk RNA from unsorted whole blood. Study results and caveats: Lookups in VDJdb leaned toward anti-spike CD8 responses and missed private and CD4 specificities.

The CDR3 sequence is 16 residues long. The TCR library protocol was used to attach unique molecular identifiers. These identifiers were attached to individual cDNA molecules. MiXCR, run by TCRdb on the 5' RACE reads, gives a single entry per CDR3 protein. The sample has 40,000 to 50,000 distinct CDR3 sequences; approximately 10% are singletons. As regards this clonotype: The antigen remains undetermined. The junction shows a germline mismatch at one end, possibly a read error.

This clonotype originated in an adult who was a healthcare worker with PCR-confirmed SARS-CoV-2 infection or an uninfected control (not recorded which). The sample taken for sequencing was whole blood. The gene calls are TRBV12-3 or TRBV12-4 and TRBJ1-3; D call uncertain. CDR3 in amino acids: CASSLFELVSENTIYF. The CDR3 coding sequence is TGTGCCAGCAGTCTTTTTGAACTCGTCTCTGAAAACACCATATATTTT.